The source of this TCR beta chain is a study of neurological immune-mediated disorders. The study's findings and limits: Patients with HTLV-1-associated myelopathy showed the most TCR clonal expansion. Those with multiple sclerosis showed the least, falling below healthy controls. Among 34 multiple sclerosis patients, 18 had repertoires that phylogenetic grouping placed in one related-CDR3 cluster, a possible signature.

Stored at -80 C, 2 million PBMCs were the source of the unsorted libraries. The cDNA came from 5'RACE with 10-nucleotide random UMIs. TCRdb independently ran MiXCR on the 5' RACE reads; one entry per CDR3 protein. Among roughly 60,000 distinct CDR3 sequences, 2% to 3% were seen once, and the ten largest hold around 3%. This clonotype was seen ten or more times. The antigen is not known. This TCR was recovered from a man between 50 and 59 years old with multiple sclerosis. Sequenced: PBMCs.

The CDR3 is CASSPTPGETQYF. The CDR3 DNA reads as TGTGCCAGCAGCCCTACCCCGGGTGAGACCCAGTACTTC. V gene TRBV5-6 combines with J gene TRBJ2-5; D uncertain. CDR1 is SGHDT, CDR2 YYEEEE, per germline. The CDR3 length is 13 residues. V lost 4 bases and J lost 5, with 12 bases in between.